This entry lists 8 T cell receptor beta chains sequenced from one sample in a study of T-cell reconstitution after alpha-beta-depleted transplantation in children. The TCRbeta library incorporated unique molecular identifiers. In TCRdb, the PCR reads were re-called with MiXCR into one record per CDR3 protein. The data contain approximately 980,000 distinct CDR3 sequences, about 29% of them singletons. The starting material was PBMCs, mostly from graft donor cells, obtained 360 days after TCRalphabeta/CD19-depleted stem cell transplant. Every receptor here comes from a boy in the first two years of life who had a stem cell transplant for SCID, so the T cells may come from the graft donor.

This clonotype was counted only a few times. This chain uses TRBV18 with TRBJ2-3, with TRBD2 matching 10 bases. V shed 1 base, J shed 1 base, and the junction held 5 bases outside the gene matches. The CDR3 is 17 residues long. CDR1 and CDR2 (germline): KGHSH, LQKENI. CDR3 region: CASSPLTSGVRTDTQYF. The CDR3 DNA follows: TGTGCCAGCTCACCACTTACTAGCGGGGTACGCACAGATACGCAGTATTTT.

This clonotype has more than one count but fewer than ten. The chain links TRBV19 to TRBJ2-1, with D unclear. Trimming left V 0 bases short and J 2 bases short, with 11 bases between. Germline V gene sequence: CDR1 LNHDA, CDR2 SQIVND (reference sequence). The CDR3 runs 16 residues. Here the CDR3 reads CASSIDSRLAYNEQFF. CDR3 nucleotides: TGTGCCAGTAGTATAGATTCCAGACTCGCCTACAATGAGCAGTTCTTC. Looking up the rest from reference TRBV19 and TRBJ2-1 gives the full variable domain: DGGITQSPKYLFRKEGQNVTLSCEQNLNHDAMYWYRQDPGQGLRLIYYSQIVNDFQKGDIAEGYSVSREKKESFPLTVTSAQKNPTAFYLCASSIDSRLAYNEQFFGPGTRLTVL.

This clonotype was detected only a few times. CDR3 protein: CASTVAGGSADTQYF. The CDR3 DNA sequence: TGTGCCAGCACCGTAGCGGGGGGGAGTGCAGATACGCAGTATTTT. This rearrangement joins TRBV7-6 to TRBJ2-3; 11 bases map to TRBD2. This CDR3 region has 15 residues. The junction had 7 bases not matched to a gene; V was cut back by 7 bases and J by 4 bases. Germline assignment: CDR1 SGHVS and CDR2 FNYEAQ.

This clonotype appeared a few times. The J gene is TRBJ1-3, the V gene TRBV2, with unresolved D. Germline CDR1 is SNHLY and CDR2 is FYNNEI. The CDR3 has 13 amino acids. The V end lost 4 bases, the J end lost 4 bases, and 8 bases lay between the germline ends. CDR3 sequence: CASSGFGGNTIYF. DNA for the CDR3: TGTGCCAGCAGTGGTTTCGGAGGAAACACCATATATTTT. Full variable domain (rest looked up from reference TRBV2 and TRBJ1-3): EPEVTQTPSHQVTQMGQEVILRCVPISNHLYFYWYRQILGQKVEFLVSFYNNEISEKSEIFDDQFSVERPDGSNFTLKIRSTKLEDSAMYFCASSGFGGNTIYFGEGSWLTVV.

This clonotype was seen a few times. The rearrangement links TRBV12-3 or TRBV12-4 to TRBJ1-1, with D hard to call. V lost 3 bases, J lost 3 bases, and 14 bases lay in between. The CDR3 is 15 amino acids. CDR3 sequence: CASSLSLGWDTEAFF. CDR3 in DNA: TGTGCCAGCAGTTTGTCTCTGGGATGGGACACTGAAGCTTTCTTT.

Ten or more counts support this clonotype. The chain recombines TRBV12-3 or TRBV12-4 with TRBJ2-2; D tentatively reads TRBD1 or TRBD2 (5 bases each). Trimming stripped 3 bases from V and 6 bases from J, with 17 bases between. The CDR3 spans 16 residues. The CDR3 reads CASSFRDSRGAGELFF. CDR3 sequence (DNA): TGTGCCAGCAGTTTTAGGGATAGCAGAGGGGCCGGGGAGCTGTTTTTT.

The chain couples TRBV30 to TRBJ2-2; D is unresolved. Germline V CDR1 and CDR2: GTSNPN, SVGIG (reference sequence). The CDR3 loop spans 12 amino acids. Trimming removed 5 bases at V and 3 bases at J, with 7 bases between. The CDR3 region is CAWGVDTGELFF. The CDR3 DNA sequence: TGTGCCTGGGGAGTTGACACCGGGGAGCTGTTTTTT.

This clonotype has a handful of counts. The chain links TRBV5-1 to TRBJ2-1, with 8 bases aligning to TRBD2. After removal of 0 bases from V and 4 bases from J, the junction contained 3 bases not matched to a gene. CDR1 and CDR2 (germline): SGHRS, YFSETQ. This CDR3 has 15 residues. In DNA, the CDR3 is TGCGCCAGCAGCTTGGCTACTAGCGGTTACAATGAGCAGTTCTTC. Translating gives CASSLATSGYNEQFF. The variable domain in full, completed from reference TRBV5-1 and TRBJ2-1, reads KAGVTQTPRYLIKTRGQQVTLSCSPISGHRSVSWYQQTPGQGLQFLFEYFSETQRNKGNFPGRFSGRQFSNSRSEMNVSTLELGDSALYLCASSLATSGYNEQFFGPGTRLTVL.